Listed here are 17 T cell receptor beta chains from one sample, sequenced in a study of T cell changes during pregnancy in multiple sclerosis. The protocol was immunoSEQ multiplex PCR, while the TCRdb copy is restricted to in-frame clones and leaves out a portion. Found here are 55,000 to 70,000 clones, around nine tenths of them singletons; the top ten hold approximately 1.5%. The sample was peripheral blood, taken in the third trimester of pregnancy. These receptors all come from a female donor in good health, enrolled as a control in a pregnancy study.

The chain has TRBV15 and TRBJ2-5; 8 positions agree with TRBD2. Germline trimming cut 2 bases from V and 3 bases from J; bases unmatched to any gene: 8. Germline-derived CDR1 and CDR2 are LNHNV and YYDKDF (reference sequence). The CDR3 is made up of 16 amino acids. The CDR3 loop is CATSRRGRRGEETQYF. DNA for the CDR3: TGTGCCACCAGCAGACGCGGTAGGCGGGGGGAAGAGACCCAGTACTTC.

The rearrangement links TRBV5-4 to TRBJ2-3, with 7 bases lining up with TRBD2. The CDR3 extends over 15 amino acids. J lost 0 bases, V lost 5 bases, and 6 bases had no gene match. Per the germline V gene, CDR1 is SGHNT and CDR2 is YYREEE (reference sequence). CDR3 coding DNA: TGTGCCAGCAGTGCCGAGGGACTAAGCACAGATACGCAGTATTTT. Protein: CASSAEGLSTDTQYF. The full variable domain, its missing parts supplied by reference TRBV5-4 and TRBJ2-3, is ETGVTQSPTHLIKTRGQQVTLRCSSQSGHNTVSWYQQALGQGPQFIFQYYREEENGRGNFPPRFSGLQFPNYSSELNVNALELDDSALYLCASSAEGLSTDTQYFGPGTRLTVL.

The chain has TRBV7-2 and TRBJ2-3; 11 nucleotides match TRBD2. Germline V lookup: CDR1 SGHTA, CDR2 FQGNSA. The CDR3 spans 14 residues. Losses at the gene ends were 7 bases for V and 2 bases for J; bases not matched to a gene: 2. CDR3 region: CASKLAGATDTQYF. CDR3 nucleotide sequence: TGTGCCAGCAAACTAGCGGGGGCCACAGATACGCAGTATTTT.

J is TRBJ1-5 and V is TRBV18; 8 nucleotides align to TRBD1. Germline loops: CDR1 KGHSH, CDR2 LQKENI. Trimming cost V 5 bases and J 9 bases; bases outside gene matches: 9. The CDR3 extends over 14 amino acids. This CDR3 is CASSSGQGETPQHF. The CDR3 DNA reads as TGTGCCAGCTCATCCGGACAGGGTGAAACGCCCCAGCATTTT.

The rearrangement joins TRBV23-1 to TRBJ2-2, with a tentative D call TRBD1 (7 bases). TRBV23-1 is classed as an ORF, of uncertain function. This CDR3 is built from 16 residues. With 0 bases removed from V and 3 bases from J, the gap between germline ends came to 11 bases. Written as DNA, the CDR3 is TGCGCCAGCAGTCAATCTACAGGGGAGGACACCGGGGAGCTGTTTTTT. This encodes CASSQSTGEDTGELFF.

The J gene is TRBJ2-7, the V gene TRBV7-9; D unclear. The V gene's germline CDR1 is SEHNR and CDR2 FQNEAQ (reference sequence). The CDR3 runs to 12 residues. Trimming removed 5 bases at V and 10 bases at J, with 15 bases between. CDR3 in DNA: TGTGCCAGCAGCCCTGGGCTCGTTCTTCAGTACTTC. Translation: CASSPGLVLQYF.

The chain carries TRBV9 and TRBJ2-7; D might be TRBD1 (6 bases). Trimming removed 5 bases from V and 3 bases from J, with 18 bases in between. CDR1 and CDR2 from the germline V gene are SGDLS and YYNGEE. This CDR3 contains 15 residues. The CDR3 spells CASSPGWGLGYEQYF. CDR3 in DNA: TGTGCCAGCAGTCCAGGGTGGGGGCTGGGCTACGAGCAGTACTTC.

CDR3 amino acids: CASSSSRGSNTGELFF. DNA of the CDR3: TGCGCCAGCAGCTCAAGTAGGGGGTCGAACACCGGGGAGCTGTTTTTT. This sequence joins TRBV5-1 and TRBJ2-2; tentatively, D is TRBD1 (6 bases). The CDR3 is 16 residues long. Per the germline V gene, CDR1 is SGHRS and CDR2 is YFSETQ. V gave up 3 bases and J gave up 0 bases, with 12 bases separating them.

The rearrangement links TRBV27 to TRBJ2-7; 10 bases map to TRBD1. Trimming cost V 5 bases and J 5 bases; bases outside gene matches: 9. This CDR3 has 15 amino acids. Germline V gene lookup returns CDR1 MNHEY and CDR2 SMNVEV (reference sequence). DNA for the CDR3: TGTGCCAGCAGTGTACGGGACAGGGGTATCCACGAGCAGTACTTC. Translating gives CASSVRDRGIHEQYF.

The CDR3 reads CASILYRGYTF. In DNA form, the CDR3 reads TGTGCCAGCATCCTCTATCGCGGCTACACCTTC. The chain combines TRBV2 with TRBJ1-2; D remains ambiguous. Looked up from germline, CDR1 is SNHLY and CDR2 is FYNNEI. The CDR3 runs to 11 residues. The V gene lost 7 bases and the J gene lost 8 bases, with 11 bases spanning the gap.

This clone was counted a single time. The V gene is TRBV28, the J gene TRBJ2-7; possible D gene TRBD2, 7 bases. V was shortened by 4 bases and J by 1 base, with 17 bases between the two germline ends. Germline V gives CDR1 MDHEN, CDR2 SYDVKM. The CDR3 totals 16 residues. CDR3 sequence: CASSSLGGGSSYEQYF. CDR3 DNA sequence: TGTGCCAGCAGTTCCCTTGGGGGGGGCTCTTCCTACGAGCAGTACTTC.

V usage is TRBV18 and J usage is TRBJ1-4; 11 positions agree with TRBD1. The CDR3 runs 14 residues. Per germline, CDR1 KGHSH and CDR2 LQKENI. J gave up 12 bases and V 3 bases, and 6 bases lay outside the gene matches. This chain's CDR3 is CASSPDRGRMELFF. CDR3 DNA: TGTGCCAGCTCACCGGACAGGGGGCGAATGGAACTGTTTTTT.

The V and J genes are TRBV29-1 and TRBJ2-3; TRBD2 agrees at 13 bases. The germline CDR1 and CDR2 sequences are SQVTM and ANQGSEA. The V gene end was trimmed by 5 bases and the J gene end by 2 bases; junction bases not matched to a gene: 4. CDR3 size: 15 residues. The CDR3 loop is CSVTSGGVFTDTQYF. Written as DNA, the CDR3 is TGCAGCGTTACTAGCGGGGGGGTTTTCACAGATACGCAGTATTTT.

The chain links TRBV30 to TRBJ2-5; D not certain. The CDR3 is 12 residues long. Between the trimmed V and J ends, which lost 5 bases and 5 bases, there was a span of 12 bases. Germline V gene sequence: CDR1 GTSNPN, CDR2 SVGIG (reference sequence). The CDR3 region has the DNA TGTGCCTGGGCAGGCCTGGGTGAGACCCAGTACTTC. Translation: CAWAGLGETQYF.

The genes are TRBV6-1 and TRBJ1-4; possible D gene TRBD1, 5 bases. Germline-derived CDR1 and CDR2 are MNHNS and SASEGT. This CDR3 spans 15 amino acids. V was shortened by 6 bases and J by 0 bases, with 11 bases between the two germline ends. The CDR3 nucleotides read TGTGCCAGCAGGCGGGGGGGGGCAACTAATGAAAAACTGTTTTTT. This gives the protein CASRRGGATNEKLFF.

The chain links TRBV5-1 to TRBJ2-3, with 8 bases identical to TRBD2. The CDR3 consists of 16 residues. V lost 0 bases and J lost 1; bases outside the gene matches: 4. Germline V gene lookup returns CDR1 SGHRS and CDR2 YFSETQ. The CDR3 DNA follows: TGCGCCAGCAGCTTGGAAGCGGGGGCCCGCACAGATACGCAGTATTTT. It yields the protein CASSLEAGARTDTQYF.

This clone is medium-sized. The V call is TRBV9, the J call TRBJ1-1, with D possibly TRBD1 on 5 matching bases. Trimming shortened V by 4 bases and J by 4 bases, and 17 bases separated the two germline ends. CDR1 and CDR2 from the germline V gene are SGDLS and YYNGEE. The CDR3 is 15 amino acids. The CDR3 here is CASSQSGGAGTEAFF. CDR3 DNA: TGTGCCAGCAGCCAAAGTGGAGGGGCGGGCACTGAAGCTTTCTTT.